Each of the 8 T cell receptor beta chains below was sequenced from the same sample in a study of T-cell memory formation after mild COVID-19. TCRdb called the 5' RACE reads again in MiXCR, with one record for every CDR3 protein. The sample has tens of thousands of distinct CDR3 sequences, over 15% seen once. The specimen was PBMCs or a T cell subset sorted from them (not recorded which). These receptors were taken from an adult woman who had mild COVID-19 (a few samples of this study predate the infection). Cell type and time point are not known.

By sample share, this clonotype is medium-sized (0.01 to 0.1%). CDR3 coding DNA: TGCGCCAGCTCGTCGGCACAGGTCACTGAAGCTTTCTTT. Its translation is CASSSAQVTEAFF. The rearrangement joins TRBV5-1 to TRBJ1-1, with D maybe TRBD1 (5 bases). This CDR3 comprises 13 residues. Trimming took off 7 bases at V and 4 bases at J, with 14 bases between the two ends. Germline CDR1 SGHRS, CDR2 YFSETQ.

A few counts support this clonotype. The chain carries TRBV15 and TRBJ2-7, with TRBD2 matching 7 bases. Unmatched junction bases numbered 3, after V lost 5 bases and J lost 2 bases. The CDR3 extends over 13 amino acids. Germline V gives CDR1 LNHNV, CDR2 YYDKDF (reference sequence). The CDR3 nucleotides read TGTGCCACCAGCGGCGGGAGAACCTACGAGCAGTACTTC. This gives the protein CATSGGRTYEQYF.

The chain recombines TRBV28 with TRBJ2-7, with 11 nucleotides matching TRBD2. J lost 6 bases, V lost 5 bases, and 12 bases had no gene match. The germline V gene has CDR1 MDHEN and CDR2 SYDVKM. The CDR3 is 16 amino acids. The CDR3 reads CASSPPAGTSGAEQYV. In DNA, the CDR3 is TGTGCCAGCAGTCCCCCGGCGGGGACTAGCGGAGCCGAGCAGTACGTC.

CDR3 coding DNA: TGCAGCGTGACCGTAGCGGTGAAGCCCTACGAGCAGTACTTC. Translation: CSVTVAVKPYEQYF. This sequence joins TRBV29-1 and TRBJ2-7, with D maybe TRBD2 (6 bases). The CDR3 loop spans 14 amino acids. CDR1 is SQVTM and CDR2 is ANQGSEA in the germline V gene. The V end lost 6 bases, the J end lost 2 bases, and 17 bases lay between the germline ends.

The V and J genes are TRBV13 and TRBJ2-7, with D possibly matching TRBD1 (6 bases). Germline V gene sequence: CDR1 PRHDT, CDR2 FYEKMQ (reference sequence). V lost 4 bases and J 0 bases, leaving 13 bases between the germline ends. The CDR3 runs to 15 residues. In nucleotides, the CDR3 is TGTGCCAGCAGCTCGACCCGGGACAACTCCTACGAGCAGTACTTC. Residues: CASSSTRDNSYEQYF.

The V gene is TRBV4-2, the J gene TRBJ2-3; the D call may be TRBD1 or TRBD2 (5 bases each). Germline assignment: CDR1 LGHNA and CDR2 YNFKEQ. Trimming shortened V by 4 bases and J by 1 base, and 12 bases separated the two germline ends. The CDR3 is made up of 15 amino acids. The CDR3 loop reads CASSPRGSGTDTQYF. In DNA form, the CDR3 reads TGTGCCAGCAGCCCCCGGGGCAGCGGCACAGATACGCAGTATTTT.

The J gene is TRBJ2-2, the V gene TRBV5-8; D possibly matches TRBD1 or TRBD2 (6 bases each). This CDR3 has 15 amino acids. V lost 4 bases, J lost 0 bases, and 10 bases lay in between. The germline V gene encodes CDR1 SGHTS and CDR2 YDEGEE. For the CDR3, the DNA is TGTGCCAGCAGCCTCCGGGGGCCGAACACCGGGGAGCTGTTTTTT. It yields the protein CASSLRGPNTGELFF.

This chain uses TRBV5-1 with TRBJ2-7, with D perhaps matching TRBD2 (6 bases). CDR3 length: 16 residues. Trimming pared 0 bases from V and 5 bases from J, leaving 18 bases between. Germline CDR1 reads SGHRS; CDR2 reads YFSETQ. Here the CDR3 reads CASSLGEAPKFNEQYF. CDR3 coding DNA: TGCGCCAGCAGCTTGGGGGAGGCCCCCAAATTTAACGAGCAGTACTTC.